This T cell receptor (beta chain) was identified in a study of T-cell memory formation after mild COVID-19. Study-wide results and limits: Of the contracting clones, CD4+ ones lay mainly in CM and EM, and CD8+ ones in EMRA.

As concerns this clonotype: No antigen is known for it.

This CDR3 comprises 14 residues. Germline assignment: CDR1 MDHEN and CDR2 SYDVKM. The junction had 5 bases not matched to a gene; V was cut back by 8 bases and J by 1 base. The 5'RACE method, run with constant-segment primers, produced TCR alpha and TCR beta cDNA libraries (carrying sample barcodes and UMIs). TCRdb called the 5' RACE reads again in MiXCR, with one record for every CDR3 protein. This table has 40,000 to 60,000 distinct CDR3 sequences, over 6.5% appearing once. J is TRBJ1-1 and V is TRBV28, with 9 positions matching TRBD1. This TCR came from a man aged 18 to 29 who had mild COVID-19 (a few samples of this study predate the infection). Cell type and time point are not known. The sample taken for sequencing was PBMCs or a T cell subset sorted from them (not recorded which). CDR3 DNA: TGTGCCAGCGGTTGGACAGGGGCGAACACTGAAGCTTTCTTT. It encodes CASGWTGANTEAFF.